This T cell receptor beta chain appears in the sequencing data of a study of cytomegalovirus exposure and HLA in healthy donors. CDR1 is SGHTA and CDR2 is FQGTGA in the germline V gene. Trimming pared 1 base from V and 4 bases from J, leaving 22 bases between. The CDR3 consists of 19 residues. Concerning this clone: Its specificity is unknown.

The PCR had 60 Vbeta and 13 Jbeta primers. The method was immunoSEQ multiplex PCR; TCRdb's version includes in-frame clones alone and lacks a portion of them. The table lists some 150,000 clones, around 72% of them singletons. Study observations and caveats: Earlier results showed most TCR beta V segments being productive about 90% or about 30% of the time.

Sequenced material: PBMCs. This TCR came from a man aged 45-65 years in good health and CMV-seropositive. V usage is TRBV7-3 and J usage is TRBJ2-2; a possible D gene is TRBD1 (6 bases). CDR3 sequence (DNA): TGTGCCAGCAGCTTAAGCCCCGACAGGTTGGGGACCAGCACCGGGGAGCTGTTTTTT. Amino acids: CASSLSPDRLGTSTGELFF.